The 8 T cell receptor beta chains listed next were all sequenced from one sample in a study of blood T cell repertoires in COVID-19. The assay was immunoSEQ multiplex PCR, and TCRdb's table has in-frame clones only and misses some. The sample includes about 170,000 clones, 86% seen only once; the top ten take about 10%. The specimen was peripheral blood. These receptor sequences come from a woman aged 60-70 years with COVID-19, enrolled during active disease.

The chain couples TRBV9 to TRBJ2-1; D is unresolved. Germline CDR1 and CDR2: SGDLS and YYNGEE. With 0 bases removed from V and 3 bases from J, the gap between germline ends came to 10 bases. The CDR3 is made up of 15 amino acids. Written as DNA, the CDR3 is TGTGCCAGCAGCGTAGTGGCGGCGCACTACAATGAGCAGTTCTTC. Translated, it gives CASSVVAAHYNEQFF.

CDR3 in amino acids: CAISTGLADTDTQYF. CDR3 coding DNA: TGTGCCATCAGCACGGGACTAGCGGACACAGATACGCAGTATTTT. The chain links TRBV10-3 to TRBJ2-3; 11 bases are shared with TRBD2. In germline, CDR1 is ENHRY, CDR2 SYGVKD. The CDR3 totals 15 residues. Trimming removed 6 bases from V and 2 bases from J; junction bases left unmatched: 4.

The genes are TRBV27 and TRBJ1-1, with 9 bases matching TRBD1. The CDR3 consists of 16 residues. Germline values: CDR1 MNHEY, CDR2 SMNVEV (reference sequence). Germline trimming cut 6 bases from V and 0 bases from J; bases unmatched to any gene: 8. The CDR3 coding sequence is TGTGCCAGCAGATTTCCAGGGACAGGGATGAACACTGAAGCTTTCTTT. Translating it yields CASRFPGTGMNTEAFF.

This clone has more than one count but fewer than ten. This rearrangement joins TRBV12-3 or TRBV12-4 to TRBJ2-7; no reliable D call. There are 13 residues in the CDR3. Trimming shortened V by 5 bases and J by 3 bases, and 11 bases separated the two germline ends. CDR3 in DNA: TGTGCCAGCAGTCCAGACTGGCACTACGAGCAGTACTTC. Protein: CASSPDWHYEQYF.

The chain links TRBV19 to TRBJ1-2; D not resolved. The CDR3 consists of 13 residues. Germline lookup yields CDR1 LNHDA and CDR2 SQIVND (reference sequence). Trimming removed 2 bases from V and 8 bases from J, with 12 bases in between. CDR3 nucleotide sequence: TGTGCCAGTAGTATACTCGGGTTCGGAGGCTACACCTTC. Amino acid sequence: CASSILGFGGYTF.

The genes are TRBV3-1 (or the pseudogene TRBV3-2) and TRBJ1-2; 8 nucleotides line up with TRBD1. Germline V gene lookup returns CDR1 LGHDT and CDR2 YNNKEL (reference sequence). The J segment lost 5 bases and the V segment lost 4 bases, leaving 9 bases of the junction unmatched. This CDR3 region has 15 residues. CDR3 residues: CASSPRDRRAYGYTF. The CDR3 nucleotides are TGTGCCAGCAGCCCCCGGGACAGGCGAGCATATGGCTACACCTTC.

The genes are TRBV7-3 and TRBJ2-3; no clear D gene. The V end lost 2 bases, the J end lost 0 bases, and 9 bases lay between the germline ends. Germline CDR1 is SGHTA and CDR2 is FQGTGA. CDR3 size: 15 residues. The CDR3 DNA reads TGTGCCAGCAGCTTACTATCCTCCAGCACAGATACGCAGTATTTT. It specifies CASSLLSSSTDTQYF. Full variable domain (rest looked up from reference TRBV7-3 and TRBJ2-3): GAGVSQTPSNKVTEKGKYVELRCDPISGHTALYWYRQSLGQGPEFLIYFQGTGAADDSGLPNDRFFAVRPEGSVSTLKIQRTERGDSAVYLCASSLLSSSTDTQYFGPGTRLTVL.

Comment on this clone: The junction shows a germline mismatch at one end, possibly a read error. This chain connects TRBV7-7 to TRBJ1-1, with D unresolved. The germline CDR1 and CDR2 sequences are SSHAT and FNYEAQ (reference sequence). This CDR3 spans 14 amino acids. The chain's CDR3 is CASSLEVGGTEAFF. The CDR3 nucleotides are TGTGCTAGCAGCTTAGAGGTAGGAGGCACTGAAGCTTTCTTT.